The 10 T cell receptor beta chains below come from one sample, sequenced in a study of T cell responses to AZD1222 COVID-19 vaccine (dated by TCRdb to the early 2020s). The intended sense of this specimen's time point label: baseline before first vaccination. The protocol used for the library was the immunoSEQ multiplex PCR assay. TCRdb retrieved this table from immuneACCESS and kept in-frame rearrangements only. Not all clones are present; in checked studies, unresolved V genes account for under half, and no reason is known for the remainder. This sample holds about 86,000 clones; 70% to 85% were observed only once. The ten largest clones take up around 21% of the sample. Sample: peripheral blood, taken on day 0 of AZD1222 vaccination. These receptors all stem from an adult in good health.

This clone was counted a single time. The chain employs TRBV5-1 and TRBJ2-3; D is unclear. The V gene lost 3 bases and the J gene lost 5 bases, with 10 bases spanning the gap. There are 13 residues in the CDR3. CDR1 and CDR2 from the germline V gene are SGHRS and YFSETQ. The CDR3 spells CASSSPGQDTQYF. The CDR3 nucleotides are TGCGCCAGCAGCTCCCCCGGGCAAGATACGCAGTATTTT. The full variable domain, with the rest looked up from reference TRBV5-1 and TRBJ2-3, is KAGVTQTPRYLIKTRGQQVTLSCSPISGHRSVSWYQQTPGQGLQFLFEYFSETQRNKGNFPGRFSGRQFSNSRSEMNVSTLELGDSALYLCASSSPGQDTQYFGPGTRLTVL.

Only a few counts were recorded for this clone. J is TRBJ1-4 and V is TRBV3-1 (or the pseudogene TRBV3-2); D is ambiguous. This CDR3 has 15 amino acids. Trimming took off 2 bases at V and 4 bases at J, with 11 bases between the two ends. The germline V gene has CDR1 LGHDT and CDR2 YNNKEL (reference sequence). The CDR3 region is CASSQRDTFNEKLFF. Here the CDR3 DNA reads TGTGCCAGCAGCCAAAGAGACACCTTTAATGAAAAACTGTTTTTT.

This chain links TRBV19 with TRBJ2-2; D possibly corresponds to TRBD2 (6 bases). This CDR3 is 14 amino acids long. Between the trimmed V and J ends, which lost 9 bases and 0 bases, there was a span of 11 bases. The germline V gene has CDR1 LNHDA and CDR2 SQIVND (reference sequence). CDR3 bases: TGTGCCAGCGAGCGGGCGGCGAACACCGGGGAGCTGTTTTTT. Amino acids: CASERAANTGELFF. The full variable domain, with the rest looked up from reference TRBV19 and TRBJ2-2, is DGGITQSPKYLFRKEGQNVTLSCEQNLNHDAMYWYRQDPGQGLRLIYYSQIVNDFQKGDIAEGYSVSREKKESFPLTVTSAQKNPTAFYLCASERAANTGELFFGEGSRLTVL.

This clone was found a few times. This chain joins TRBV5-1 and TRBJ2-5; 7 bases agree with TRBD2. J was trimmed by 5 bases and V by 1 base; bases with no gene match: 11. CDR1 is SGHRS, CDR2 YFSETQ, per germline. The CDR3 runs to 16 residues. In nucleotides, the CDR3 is TGCGCCAGCAGCTTGTATGGCGGGAGTGGGTCGGAGACCCAGTACTTC. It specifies CASSLYGGSGSETQYF.

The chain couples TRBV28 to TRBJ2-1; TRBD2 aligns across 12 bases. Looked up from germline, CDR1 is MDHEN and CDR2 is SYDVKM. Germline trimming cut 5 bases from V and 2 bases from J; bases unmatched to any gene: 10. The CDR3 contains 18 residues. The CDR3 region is CASSPYSGLAGTYNEQFF. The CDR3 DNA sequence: TGTGCCAGCAGTCCTTACTCCGGACTAGCGGGAACCTACAATGAGCAGTTCTTC.

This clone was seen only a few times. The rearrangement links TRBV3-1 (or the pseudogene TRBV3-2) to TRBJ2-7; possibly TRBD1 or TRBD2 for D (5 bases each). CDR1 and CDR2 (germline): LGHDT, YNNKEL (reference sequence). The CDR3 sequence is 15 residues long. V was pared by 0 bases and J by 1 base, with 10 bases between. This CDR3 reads CASSQDSDRSYEQYF. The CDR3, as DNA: TGTGCCAGCAGCCAAGATAGCGACAGATCCTACGAGCAGTACTTC.

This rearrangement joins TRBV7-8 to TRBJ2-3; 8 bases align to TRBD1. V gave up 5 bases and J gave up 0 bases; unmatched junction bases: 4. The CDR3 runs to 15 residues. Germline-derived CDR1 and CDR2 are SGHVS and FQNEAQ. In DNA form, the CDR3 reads TGTGCCAGCAGCACGGACAGGGCGAGCACAGATACGCAGTATTTT. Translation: CASSTDRASTDTQYF. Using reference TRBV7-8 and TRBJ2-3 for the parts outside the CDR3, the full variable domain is GAGVSQSPRYKVAKRGQDVALRCDPISGHVSLFWYQQALGQGPEFLTYFQNEAQLDKSGLPSDRFFAERPEGSVSTLKIQRTQQEDSAVYLCASSTDRASTDTQYFGPGTRLTVL.

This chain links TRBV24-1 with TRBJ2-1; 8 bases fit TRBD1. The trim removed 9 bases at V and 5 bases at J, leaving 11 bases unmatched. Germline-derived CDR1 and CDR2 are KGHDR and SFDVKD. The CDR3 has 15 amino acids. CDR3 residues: CATGHRDRPNNEQFF. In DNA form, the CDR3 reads TGTGCCACCGGCCATAGGGACAGGCCAAACAATGAGCAGTTCTTC.

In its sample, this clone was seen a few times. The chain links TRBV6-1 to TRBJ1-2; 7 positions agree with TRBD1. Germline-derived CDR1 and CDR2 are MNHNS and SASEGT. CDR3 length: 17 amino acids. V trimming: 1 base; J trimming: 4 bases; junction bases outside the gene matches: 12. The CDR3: CASSEETGIKWGYGYTF. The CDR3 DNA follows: TGTGCCAGCAGTGAAGAGACAGGGATAAAGTGGGGCTATGGCTACACCTTC.

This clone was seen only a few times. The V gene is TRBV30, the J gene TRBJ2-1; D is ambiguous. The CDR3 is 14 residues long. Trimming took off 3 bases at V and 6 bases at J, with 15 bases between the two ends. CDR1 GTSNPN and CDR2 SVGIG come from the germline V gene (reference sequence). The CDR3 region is CAWSPSAVGNEQFF. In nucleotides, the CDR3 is TGTGCCTGGAGCCCCTCGGCGGTGGGCAATGAGCAGTTCTTC.